The next 3 T cell receptor beta chains were all read from a single sample in a study of cytotoxic CD8 clonotypes in ibrutinib-treated CLL. Sequencing was performed with immunoSEQ multiplex PCR; in TCRdb, only in-frame clones are kept and a portion is missing. There are fewer than 25,000 clones in the sample; roughly 70% occur only once, and more than 25% lies in the top ten. This sample comprised PBMCs, obtained after 24 months of ibrutinib treatment. The source is a human donor with chronic lymphocytic leukemia.

Of note for this clone: One end of the junction fails to match germline, which may point to a read error. The rearrangement links TRBV7-6 to TRBJ2-7; 8 bases map to TRBD1. Germline CDR1 is SGHVS and CDR2 is FNYEAQ. This CDR3 is 15 amino acids long. The CDR3 sequence: CANSLRTGSSYEQYF. CDR3 sequence (DNA): TGTGCCAACAGCCTCCGGACAGGGAGCTCCTACGAGCAGTACTTC.

The chain links TRBV21-1 to TRBJ1-1; the tabulated D call, TRBD1, remains unverified against the DNA. TRBV21-1 is listed as a pseudogene. The CDR3 extends over 16 amino acids. CDR3 DNA sequence: TGTGCCAGCAGCGGCCCGGGACAGGGAAGGAACACTGAAGCTTTCTTT. It specifies CASSGPGQGRNTEAFF.

This rearrangement joins TRBV27 to TRBJ2-1; D tentatively reads TRBD1 or TRBD2 (6 bases each). V lost 0 bases and J lost 2, with 11 bases in between. This CDR3 is built from 16 residues. Germline CDR1 is MNHEY and CDR2 is SMNVEV (reference sequence). The CDR3 nucleotides read TGTGCCAGCAGTTTATCGGAGGGGGATACCTACAATGAGCAGTTCTTC. The encoded protein is CASSLSEGDTYNEQFF.